This TCR beta chain was sequenced in a study of memory CD4+ T cells and cytomegalovirus serostatus (dated by TCRdb to about 2019). As for the study more broadly: The cohort included around 33 healthy adults from Belgium, of whom 9 were CMV seropositive and 24 were CMV seronegative. CD4+ memory TCRbeta repertoires of a Belgian cohort with known cytomegalovirus serostatus were sequenced in order to replicate a published TCR-based CMV serostatus classifier. General findings and caveats noted by the study authors: Only CD4+CD45RO+ memory cells were sequenced, in contrast to the original study, which included naive and memory CD4+ and CD8+ populations. The results were interpreted as suggesting that the CMV-associated TCR signature is largely present in the CD4+ memory repertoire. CMV serostatus prediction reached a median bootstrapped AUC of roughly 0.95 with the original framework and 0.91 with a US-trained random forest. Of under 200 previously reported CMV-associated TCRbeta sequences, about 68 appeared in the CD4+ memory repertoires, each in one to five individuals. The original-framework classifier achieved a median bootstrapped AUC of 0.95 with a 95% CI of 0.76-1.00 on the Belgian cohort.

Genomic DNA was extracted from sorted cells with the Quick-DNA Microprep Kit. TCRbeta DNA was amplified with the immunoSEQ hsTCRbeta kit following the manufacturer's protocol. An Illumina MiSeq instrument was used to sequence the TCRbeta libraries. Under the source paper's analysis protocol: Removing out-of-frame sequences left a few million distinct TCRbeta sequences, an average of around 67,000 per individual. Each individual was scored according to the count of 164 previously reported CMV-associated TCRbeta sequences and the total productive distinct TCRbeta count. A beta-binomial model was reimplemented in Python, and scikit-learn random forests with default parameters were trained on US cohort data. Classifier performance on the Belgian cohort was summarized as median AUC with percentile confidence intervals calculated over 10,000 bootstrap iterations. Entries here come from immuneACCESS through TCRdb and include only in-frame sequences with V and J called. Some clones fail to appear in such tables; in the studies checked, an unresolved V gene covers under half of the shortfall, and the cause of the remainder is unknown. The DNA gave D and trimming, while V, J and clone size come from that table. The sample table records 40,000 to 55,000 clones; 82% of these occur just once. The ten largest clones take up roughly 0.54% of the sample.

To note about this clone: Its antigen is still unknown. The input lacks base qualities; no much larger clone sits a single base away.

Single viable CD3+CD4+CD8-CD45RO+ cells were sorted as memory CD4+ T cells on a FACSAria II. CMV serostatus was assessed using a Roche Elecsys assay, by which serum IgG against CMV pp150, pp28, p38 and p52 was detected. Following thawing, total CD4+ T cells were enriched through positive selection using CD4 magnetic microbeads. Samples originated from another study that specifically interrogated the CD4+ T cell memory repertoire. Peripheral blood mononuclear cells were isolated and cryopreserved following standard operating procedures; serum was stored at -80 °C. Staining used CD3-PerCP (BW264/56), CD4-APC (RPA-T4), CD45RO-PE (UCHT1) and CD8-Pacific Orange (3B5) antibodies, with Sytox blue excluding non-viable cells. From the germline V gene, CDR1 is SGDLS and CDR2 is YYNGEE. V drops 0 bases and J drops 0 bases, leaving 23 bases in between. The CDR3 spans 20 residues, from the cysteine through the phenylalanine. The read is trimmed to its CDR3 DNA, 60 bases read in frame from base 1.

The rearranged chain carries TRBV9 and TRBJ2-3; the D gene assignment is ambiguous. The receptor was derived from an adult in good health and CMV-seronegative. Sequenced sample: memory CD4+ T cells from blood. The DNA reads TGTGCCAGCAGCGTAGGTCTGGCGGATAAGCCCGCACGTAGCACAGATACGCAGTATTTT. This yields the protein CASSVGLADKPARSTDTQYF.